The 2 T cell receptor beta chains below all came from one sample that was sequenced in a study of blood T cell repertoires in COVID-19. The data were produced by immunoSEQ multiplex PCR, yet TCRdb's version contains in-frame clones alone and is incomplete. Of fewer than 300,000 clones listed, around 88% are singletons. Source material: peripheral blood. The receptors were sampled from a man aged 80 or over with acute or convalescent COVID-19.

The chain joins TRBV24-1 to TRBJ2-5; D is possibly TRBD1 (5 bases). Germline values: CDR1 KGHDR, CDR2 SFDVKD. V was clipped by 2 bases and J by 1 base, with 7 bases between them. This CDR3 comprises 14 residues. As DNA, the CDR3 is TGTGCCACCAGTGATTCACAGGTCCAAGAGACCCAGTACTTC. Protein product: CATSDSQVQETQYF.

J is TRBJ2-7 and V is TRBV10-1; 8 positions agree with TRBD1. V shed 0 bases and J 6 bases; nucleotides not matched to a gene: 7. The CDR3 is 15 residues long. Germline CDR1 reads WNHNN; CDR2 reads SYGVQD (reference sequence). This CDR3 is CASSESRQGAGEQYF. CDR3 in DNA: TGCGCCAGCAGTGAGTCGCGTCAGGGGGCCGGCGAGCAGTACTTC.